This T cell receptor (beta chain) came from a study of T cell responses to AZD1222 COVID-19 vaccine. Study summary: It was second doses at about 4 or about 12 weeks that were pooled. Study conclusions and caveats: Vaccination with two AZD1222 doses was followed by a rise in Spike-specific TCR breadth and depth.

Comment on this clone: The antigen is unknown.

Produced via immunoSEQ multiplex PCR; TCRdb's table is partial and in-frame only. The data hold about 110,000 clones, with roughly 80% observed a single time. Germline V lookup: CDR1 MNHEY, CDR2 SVGEGT. This CDR3 is 18 amino acids long. V lost 2 bases, J lost 0 bases, and 19 bases lay in between. Material: peripheral blood, obtained on day 0 of AZD1222 vaccination. The receptor's source is an adult in good health. The chain links TRBV6-2 or TRBV6-3 to TRBJ1-1; possible D gene TRBD1, 6 bases. CDR3 region: CASSYPTGRVTLNTEAFF. CDR3 DNA: TGTGCCAGCAGTTACCCGACAGGTAGAGTCACATTGAACACTGAAGCTTTCTTT.